This T cell receptor beta chain stems from a study of blood T cell repertoires in COVID-19 (dated by TCRdb to 2020 to 2022). With regard to the full study: The collaborator samples originated in the United States, Italy and Spain and spanned the acute and convalescent phases of COVID-19. Where available, HLA class I and class II types were obtained from metadata supplied by the sample provider rather than from assay-based typing. The repertoires were made available in a free public database intended to serve as a resource for research on the immune response to SARS-CoV-2. Nearly every sample came with metadata listing a de-identified subject ID, COVID-19 status, age in years and sex. The material from the prospective study consisted of cDNA or gDNA derived from T cells, B-cell-depleted T cells, or PBMCs. The samples were drawn from the first 160 participants of the ongoing ImmuneRACE study and from about 1,200 subjects provided by 6 global collaborators. Subjects who had been exposed to COVID-19, were actively infected with it, or had recovered from it provided the deeply sampled blood TCRbeta repertoires that made up the dataset.

Each collaborating institution followed its own protocols to collect whole blood in K2EDTA tubes. For TCRbeta analysis, collaborators shipped samples as frozen whole blood, isolated PBMCs, or DNA extracted from either of those sample types. This clone has just one count. There is no known antigen for this receptor. Base-call qualities are not available, and no considerably larger clone is one nucleotide away. Study-level results and caveats: How much clinical and demographic metadata was included differed by source and by participant, and the metadata was provided uncurated.

TCRbeta CDR3 regions were amplified from genomic DNA using the immunoSEQ Assay, a bias-controlled multiplex PCR. As for the authors' bioinformatics: The number of nucleated cells in each sample was estimated by amplification of reference gene primers within the assay. To quantify the absolute abundance of each unique TCRbeta CDR3 rearrangement, sequence reads were collapsed and filtered. Productive Simpson clonality was computed per sample as the square root of Simpson's diversity index over productive rearrangements. Entries here come from immuneACCESS through TCRdb and include only in-frame sequences with V and J called. Some clones fail to appear in such tables; in the studies checked, an unresolved V gene covers under half of the shortfall, and the cause of the remainder is unknown. V and J calls and clone size are those listed in that table; D and trimming were worked out from the DNA. Counted in this sample were a few hundred thousand clones; about 88% of them appeared once. In total, the top ten clones hold about 0.93% of the sample.

Taken from cysteine to phenylalanine, the CDR3 has 13 residues. Solely the CDR3 DNA is kept, with 39 bases framed from the first base. CDR1 and CDR2, looked up from the germline V gene, are SNHLY and FYNNEI. V loses 3 bases, J loses 8 bases, and the germline ends lie 13 bases apart. The source of this sequence is a man in his forties with acute or convalescent COVID-19. The specimen was peripheral blood. The chain employs TRBV2 and TRBJ1-2, and the D gene may be TRBD1, 5 bases matching. The CDR3 here reads CASSDVVGQGYTF. The nucleotide sequence reads TGTGCCAGCAGTGACGTGGTGGGGCAGGGCTACACCTTC. The full variable domain, completed from the reference TRBV2 and TRBJ1-2 proteins outside the CDR3, reads EPEVTQTPSHQVTQMGQEVILRCVPISNHLYFYWYRQILGQKVEFLVSFYNNEISEKSEIFDDQFSVERPDGSNFTLKIRSTKLEDSAMYFCASSDVVGQGYTFGSGTRLTVV.